The 6 T cell receptor beta chains reported below all come from one sample, sequenced in a study of cytomegalovirus exposure and HLA in healthy donors. Amplification used 60 Vbeta primers and 13 Jbeta primers. Sequenced by immunoSEQ multiplex PCR; TCRdb stores in-frame clones only, minus some. The sample includes 150,000 to 200,000 clones, 80% of them seen just once. Sequences were obtained from PBMCs. The origin of the receptors is a man aged 30 to 45 in good health and CMV-seronegative.

This clone came up a few times. This rearrangement joins TRBV5-1 to TRBJ1-3; the D gene is possibly TRBD1 (6 bases). CDR1 is SGHRS and CDR2 is YFSETQ in the germline V gene. V gave up 2 bases and J gave up 3 bases, with 12 bases separating them. The CDR3 spans 15 residues. CDR3 DNA: TGCGCCAGCAGCTTACAGGGTCTAGGTGGAAACACCATATATTTT. Amino acid sequence: CASSLQGLGGNTIYF.

The gene calls are TRBV7-2 and TRBJ2-1; possible D gene TRBD1, 5 bases. CDR3 length: 15 amino acids. Germline values: CDR1 SGHTA, CDR2 FQGNSA. Trimming took off 5 bases at V and 1 base at J, with 12 bases between the two ends. Here the CDR3 DNA reads TGTGCCAGCAGCCTCAGTCAGGGATCCTACAATGAGCAGTTCTTC. The encoded protein is CASSLSQGSYNEQFF.

This chain uses TRBV2 with TRBJ2-3, with 7 bases matching TRBD2. Germline lookup yields CDR1 SNHLY and CDR2 FYNNEI. Germline trimming cut 6 bases from V and 2 bases from J; bases unmatched to any gene: 8. The CDR3 contains 15 residues. The CDR3, as DNA: TGTGCCAGCAGATTAAGCGGGGCAACCACAGATACGCAGTATTTT. Its translation is CASRLSGATTDTQYF.

The rearrangement links TRBV23-1 to TRBJ2-3, with D tentatively TRBD1 (6 bases). TRBV23-1 carries the ORF label, with uncertain function. The CDR3 spans 17 residues. V shed 2 bases and J shed 0 bases, with 15 bases lying between them. The CDR3 region is CASSQPWGTNSTDTQYF. CDR3 bases: TGCGCCAGCAGTCAACCCTGGGGGACAAATAGCACAGATACGCAGTATTTT.

The chain employs TRBV7-2 and TRBJ2-7; no definite D call. Trimming took off 1 base at V and 2 bases at J, with 12 bases between the two ends. The CDR3 has 15 residues. From germline, CDR1 is SGHTA and CDR2 FQGNSA. This CDR3 is CASSLVAGLPYEQYF. The CDR3 DNA follows: TGTGCCAGCAGCTTAGTGGCAGGCCTACCCTACGAGCAGTACTTC.

The rearrangement links TRBV7-9 to TRBJ2-6; 8 nucleotides match TRBD1. This CDR3 contains 18 residues. Germline V gene lookup returns CDR1 SEHNR and CDR2 FQNEAQ (reference sequence). With 1 base clipped from V and 0 bases from J, the junction kept 5 bases outside the gene matches. The CDR3 bases are TGTGCCAGCAGCTTAGTTGGGACAGGAGACTCTGGGGCCAACGTCCTGACTTTC. Translated: CASSLVGTGDSGANVLTF.